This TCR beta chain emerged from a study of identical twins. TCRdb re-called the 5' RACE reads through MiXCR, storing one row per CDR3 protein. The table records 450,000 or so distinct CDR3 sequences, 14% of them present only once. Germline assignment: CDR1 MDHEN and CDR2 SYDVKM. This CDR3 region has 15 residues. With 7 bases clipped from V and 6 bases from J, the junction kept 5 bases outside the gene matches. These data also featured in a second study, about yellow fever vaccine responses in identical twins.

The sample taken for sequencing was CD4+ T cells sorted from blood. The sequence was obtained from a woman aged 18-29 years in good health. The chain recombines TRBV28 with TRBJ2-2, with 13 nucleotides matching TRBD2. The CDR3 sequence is CASTLGLAGAGELFF. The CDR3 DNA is TGTGCCAGCACCCTAGGACTAGCGGGAGCCGGGGAGCTGTTTTTT.